The entry that follows covers one T cell receptor beta chain sequence. The entry originates in a study of T cell responses to AZD1222 COVID-19 vaccine. From germline, CDR1 is LNHDA and CDR2 SQIVND (reference sequence). Trimming pared 5 bases from V and 0 bases from J, leaving 5 bases between. This CDR3 has 13 amino acids. Clones were sequenced by immunoSEQ multiplex PCR, and TCRdb holds only the in-frame ones, with some missing. The table includes approximately 160,000 clones, about 91% detected once. Sequences were derived from peripheral blood, sampled on day 0 of AZD1222 vaccination. This clonotype was sampled from an adult in good health. The chain has TRBV19 and TRBJ1-3; D perhaps matches TRBD1 (5 bases). DNA of the CDR3: TGTGCCAGTAGTGACAGCTCTGGAAACACCATATATTTT. It encodes CASSDSSGNTIYF.